Sequencing of this T cell receptor (beta chain) was carried out in a study of CD8+CD57+ T cells in acquired aplastic anemia. This clonotype was counted between two and nine times. This CDR3 region has 16 residues. Trimming removed 1 base at V and 2 bases at J, with 15 bases between. Germline V gene lookup returns CDR1 SEHNR and CDR2 FQNEAQ (reference sequence). Researchers used genomic DNA as the template to profile TCR beta VDJ and CDR3. Using its own MiXCR run on the reads, TCRdb lists one record per CDR3 protein. The table includes 150,000 to 200,000 distinct CDR3 sequences, 64% detected once. The chain combines TRBV7-9 with TRBJ2-7; perhaps D is TRBD1 or TRBD2 (6 bases each). The TCR comes from a human donor with severe aplastic anemia or a healthy control (not recorded which). Material for sequencing was sorted CD4+, CD8+, or CD8+CD57+ T cells (not recorded which) from PBMCs. The CDR3 DNA is TGTGCCAGCAGCTTAGGATTAGGGGGGCTCACCTACGAGCAGTACTTC. Amino acid sequence: CASSLGLGGLTYEQYF. The full variable domain, completed using reference TRBV7-9 and TRBJ2-7, is DTGVSQNPRHKITKRGQNVTFRCDPISEHNRLYWYRQTLGQGPEFLTYFQNEAQLEKSRLLSDRFSAERPKGSFSTLEIQRTEQGDSAMYLCASSLGLGGLTYEQYFGPGTRLTVT.